The clone carrying this T cell receptor (beta chain) was counted only a few times. These data come from a study of blood T cell repertoires in COVID-19. The CDR3 runs 16 residues. Trimming took off 3 bases at V and 7 bases at J, with 19 bases between the two ends. Germline values: CDR1 MDHEN, CDR2 SYDVKM. Grouping used clinical history reported by participants in a survey and questionnaire. Using immunoSEQ multiplex PCR, the repertoire was profiled, and TCRdb retains in-frame clones only, with some absent. The table has fewer than 150,000 clones, over 75% seen once; the top ten hold roughly 3.7%. The chain employs TRBV28 and TRBJ2-1, with D possibly being TRBD2 (6 bases). The sample consisted of PBMCs or T cells enriched from blood (not recorded which). This clonotype was sampled from a man between 50 and 59 years old in a cohort exposed to, infected with or recovered from COVID-19 (not recorded which). The CDR3 sequence: CASSLEAGPKENEQFF. CDR3 bases: TGTGCCAGCAGTTTGGAGGCGGGACCCAAGGAAAATGAGCAGTTCTTC.